The 22 T cell receptor beta chains reported below all come from one sample, sequenced in a study of blood T cell repertoires in COVID-19. The protocol was immunoSEQ multiplex PCR, while the TCRdb copy is restricted to in-frame clones and leaves out a portion. The sample carries roughly 330,000 clones, 70% to 90% recorded once. Sequencing was performed on PBMCs or T cells enriched from blood (not recorded which). These receptors came from a woman younger than 45 who had recovered from COVID-19.

V and J are TRBV7-9 and TRBJ1-4; 9 bases align to TRBD1. V lost 3 bases, J lost 3 bases, and 14 bases stayed unmatched. Germline V gene sequence: CDR1 SEHNR, CDR2 FQNEAQ (reference sequence). The CDR3 is 19 amino acids. The CDR3 sequence is CASSFGTGFLMKANEKLFF. DNA for the CDR3: TGTGCCAGCAGCTTTGGGACAGGGTTTTTAATGAAGGCTAATGAAAAACTGTTTTTT. The full variable domain, in which reference TRBV7-9 and TRBJ1-4 provide the parts outside the CDR3, is DTGVSQNPRHKITKRGQNVTFRCDPISEHNRLYWYRQTLGQGPEFLTYFQNEAQLEKSRLLSDRFSAERPKGSFSTLEIQRTEQGDSAMYLCASSFGTGFLMKANEKLFFGSGTQLSVL.

This chain joins TRBV9 and TRBJ2-4; TRBD2 might be the D (5 bases). Germline-derived CDR1 and CDR2 are SGDLS and YYNGEE. Trimming removed 4 bases from V and 5 bases from J, with 16 bases in between. The length of the CDR3 is 15 residues. CDR3 protein: CASSPREGRQNIQYF. CDR3 DNA: TGTGCCAGCAGCCCCAGAGAGGGCCGCCAAAACATTCAGTACTTC.

This chain's CDR3 is CASGGNTIYF. Written as DNA, the CDR3 is TGTGCCAGCGGAGGGAACACCATATATTTT. This rearrangement joins TRBV6-5 to TRBJ1-3; the D is unclear. This CDR3 has 10 residues. CDR1 and CDR2 from the germline V gene are MNHEY and SVGAGI. V was shortened by 8 bases and J by 7 bases, with 6 bases between the two germline ends.

The genes are TRBV18 and TRBJ1-1; 7 bases align to TRBD1. CDR1 and CDR2 from the germline V gene are KGHSH and LQKENI. Trimming took 4 bases from V and 7 from J; bases not matched to a gene: 3. The CDR3 runs 12 residues. CDR3 DNA: TGTGCCAGCTCACGGGACAGCAGTGAAGCTTTCTTT. As protein: CASSRDSSEAFF.

The chain employs TRBV7-9 and TRBJ2-7, with 7 bases identical to TRBD1. Germline V CDR1 and CDR2: SEHNR, FQNEAQ (reference sequence). The length of the CDR3 is 14 residues. J lost 2 bases, V lost 5 bases, and 6 bases had no gene match. CDR3 residues: CASSTQGFPYEQYF. The CDR3 nucleotides read TGTGCCAGCAGCACACAGGGGTTTCCCTACGAGCAGTACTTC.

The chain joins TRBV29-1 to TRBJ1-4, with a tentative D call TRBD1 (5 bases). Between the trimmed V and J ends, which lost 3 bases and 7 bases, there was a span of 12 bases. The CDR3 totals 13 residues. Germline V CDR1 and CDR2: SQVTM, ANQGSEA. CDR3 coding DNA: TGCAGCGTTGATGTGGGGAGGGGTGAAAAACTGTTTTTT. Amino acid sequence: CSVDVGRGEKLFF.

The CDR3 DNA reads TGTGCCAGCAGCCGGACATCGCCTAGCGGGGGCCGGGGGACCCAGTACTTC. This translates into CASSRTSPSGGRGTQYF. The chain uses TRBV3-1 (or the pseudogene TRBV3-2) and TRBJ2-5, with TRBD2 matching 10 bases. CDR1 is LGHDT and CDR2 is YNNKEL in the germline V gene (reference sequence). The CDR3 length is 17 residues. With V trimmed by 4 bases and J by 7 bases, 15 bases remained unmatched.

V gene TRBV5-1 combines with J gene TRBJ1-1; weak D call: TRBD1 (6 bases). Trimming took off 4 bases at V and 1 base at J, with 8 bases between the two ends. Germline lookup yields CDR1 SGHRS and CDR2 YFSETQ. The CDR3 is 13 amino acids. CDR3: CASSGGQNTEAFF. CDR3 in DNA: TGCGCCAGCAGCGGGGGACAGAACACTGAAGCTTTCTTT.

CDR3: CASSIHKNTEAFF. DNA for the CDR3: TGTGCCAGTAGTATCCACAAGAACACTGAAGCTTTCTTT. The J gene is TRBJ1-1, the V gene TRBV19, with D unclear. Trimming stripped 3 bases from V and 1 base from J, with 6 bases between. The CDR3 consists of 13 residues. The germline V gene encodes CDR1 LNHDA and CDR2 SQIVND (reference sequence).

V usage is TRBV5-1 and J usage is TRBJ2-1; 14 bases fit TRBD2. Germline CDR1 SGHRS, CDR2 YFSETQ. The length of the CDR3 is 16 residues. V shed 9 bases and J 8 bases; nucleotides not matched to a gene: 13. The CDR3 reads CATKVTGTSGGDEQFF. The CDR3 nucleotides read TGCGCCACCAAAGTCACCGGGACTAGCGGGGGAGATGAGCAGTTCTTC.

The rearrangement uses TRBV19 and TRBJ1-5; D remains unclear. Germline-derived CDR1 and CDR2 are LNHDA and SQIVND (reference sequence). The CDR3 contains 13 residues. V lost 5 bases to trimming and J lost 6 bases, with 11 bases between them. The CDR3 loop reads CASSLGGAQPQHF. For the CDR3, the DNA is TGTGCCAGTAGTTTGGGTGGAGCTCAGCCCCAGCATTTT.

J is TRBJ1-2 and V is TRBV5-8; D is ambiguous. Germline loops: CDR1 SGHTS, CDR2 YDEGEE. V shed 0 bases and J shed 7 bases, with 4 bases lying between them. The CDR3 has 11 amino acids. The CDR3 loop reads CASSLVVGYTF. In DNA, the CDR3 is TGTGCCAGCAGCTTGGTCGTTGGCTACACCTTC.

This clone has just one count. V usage is TRBV15 and J usage is TRBJ2-5; 14 bases map to TRBD2. The J segment lost 2 bases and the V segment lost 2 bases, leaving 7 bases of the junction unmatched. This CDR3 has 18 residues. Germline V lookup: CDR1 LNHNV, CDR2 YYDKDF (reference sequence). CDR3 region: CATSRPPGLAGGQETQYF. DNA for the CDR3: TGTGCCACCAGCAGACCTCCTGGACTAGCGGGGGGACAAGAGACCCAGTACTTC.

This sequence joins TRBV5-1 and TRBJ1-1; tentative D call: TRBD1 (6 bases). Per germline, CDR1 SGHRS and CDR2 YFSETQ. V lost 4 bases and J lost 6, with 19 bases in between. The CDR3 has 15 residues. The CDR3 bases are TGCGCCAGCAGCCACGAGGGGGACCGAGGGGCTGAAGCTTTCTTT. Translated: CASSHEGDRGAEAFF.

The chain joins TRBV2 to TRBJ1-2; 7 nucleotides align to TRBD1. Germline values: CDR1 SNHLY, CDR2 FYNNEI. The J segment lost 4 bases and the V segment lost 6 bases, leaving 5 bases of the junction unmatched. This CDR3 spans 13 amino acids. CDR3 nucleotides: TGTGCCAGCAGAGGGGACAGAACCTATGGCTACACCTTC. This sequence encodes CASRGDRTYGYTF.

The chain has TRBV11-2 and TRBJ2-2; 7 positions agree with TRBD1. V was pared by 3 bases and J by 1 base, with 5 bases of the junction left unmatched. Per germline, CDR1 SGHAT and CDR2 FQNNGV. This CDR3 contains 16 residues. The CDR3: CASSLGRTGNTGELFF. CDR3 in DNA: TGTGCCAGCAGCTTGGGCAGGACAGGGAACACCGGGGAGCTGTTTTTT.

This clone was counted only a few times. The J gene is TRBJ2-1, the V gene TRBV9, with D maybe TRBD1 (5 bases). The CDR3 totals 13 residues. The germline V gene encodes CDR1 SGDLS and CDR2 YYNGEE. Trimming left V 4 bases short and J 5 bases short, with 10 bases between. The CDR3, as DNA: TGTGCCAGCAGCTTAGGACACGACAATGAGCAGTTCTTC. It codes for CASSLGHDNEQFF. The variable domain in full, completed from reference TRBV9 and TRBJ2-1, reads DSGVTQTPKHLITATGQRVTLRCSPRSGDLSVYWYQQSLDQGLQFLIQYYNGEERAKGNILERFSAQQFPDLHSELNLSSLELGDSALYFCASSLGHDNEQFFGPGTRLTVL.

The V call is TRBV5-1, the J call TRBJ2-5; 10 nucleotides match TRBD2. The CDR3 runs 15 residues. Germline V lookup: CDR1 SGHRS, CDR2 YFSETQ. Trimming cost V 7 bases and J 0 bases; bases outside gene matches: 6. CDR3 residues: CASRPSGGHQETQYF. CDR3 sequence (DNA): TGCGCCAGCCGTCCTAGCGGGGGTCACCAAGAGACCCAGTACTTC.

The chain combines TRBV5-1 with TRBJ2-5; D gene ambiguous. The CDR3 consists of 13 residues. V was pared by 0 bases and J by 3 bases, with 6 bases between. Germline V lookup: CDR1 SGHRS, CDR2 YFSETQ. The CDR3 sequence: CASSLVSEETQYF. CDR3 nucleotides: TGCGCCAGCAGCTTGGTCTCCGAAGAGACCCAGTACTTC.

The rearrangement uses TRBV19 and TRBJ2-2, with TRBD1 matching over 8 bases. Looked up from germline, CDR1 is LNHDA and CDR2 is SQIVND (reference sequence). The V gene end was trimmed by 10 bases and the J gene end by 6 bases; junction bases not matched to a gene: 1. The CDR3 has 11 amino acids. The DNA of the CDR3 is TGTGCCACCAGGGGGCCCGGGGAGCTGTTTTTT. Encoded protein: CATRGPGELFF.

This chain joins TRBV29-1 and TRBJ2-3, with 7 nucleotides matching TRBD2. Losses at the gene ends were 7 bases for V and 5 bases for J; bases not matched to a gene: 15. The CDR3 covers 15 residues. In germline, CDR1 is SQVTM, CDR2 ANQGSEA. CDR3 protein: CSGLFAGEKKDTQYF. Written as DNA, the CDR3 is TGCAGCGGGTTGTTTGCGGGGGAAAAGAAAGATACGCAGTATTTT.

The chain recombines TRBV19 with TRBJ1-2; D may be TRBD1 (6 bases). CDR1 is LNHDA and CDR2 is SQIVND in the germline V gene (reference sequence). The CDR3 is 15 residues long. Trimming shortened V by 7 bases and J by 4 bases, and 19 bases separated the two germline ends. The DNA for the CDR3 is TGTGCCAGTACCATTCAGGGACAACCTGCCTATGGCTACACCTTC. Translated, it gives CASTIQGQPAYGYTF.